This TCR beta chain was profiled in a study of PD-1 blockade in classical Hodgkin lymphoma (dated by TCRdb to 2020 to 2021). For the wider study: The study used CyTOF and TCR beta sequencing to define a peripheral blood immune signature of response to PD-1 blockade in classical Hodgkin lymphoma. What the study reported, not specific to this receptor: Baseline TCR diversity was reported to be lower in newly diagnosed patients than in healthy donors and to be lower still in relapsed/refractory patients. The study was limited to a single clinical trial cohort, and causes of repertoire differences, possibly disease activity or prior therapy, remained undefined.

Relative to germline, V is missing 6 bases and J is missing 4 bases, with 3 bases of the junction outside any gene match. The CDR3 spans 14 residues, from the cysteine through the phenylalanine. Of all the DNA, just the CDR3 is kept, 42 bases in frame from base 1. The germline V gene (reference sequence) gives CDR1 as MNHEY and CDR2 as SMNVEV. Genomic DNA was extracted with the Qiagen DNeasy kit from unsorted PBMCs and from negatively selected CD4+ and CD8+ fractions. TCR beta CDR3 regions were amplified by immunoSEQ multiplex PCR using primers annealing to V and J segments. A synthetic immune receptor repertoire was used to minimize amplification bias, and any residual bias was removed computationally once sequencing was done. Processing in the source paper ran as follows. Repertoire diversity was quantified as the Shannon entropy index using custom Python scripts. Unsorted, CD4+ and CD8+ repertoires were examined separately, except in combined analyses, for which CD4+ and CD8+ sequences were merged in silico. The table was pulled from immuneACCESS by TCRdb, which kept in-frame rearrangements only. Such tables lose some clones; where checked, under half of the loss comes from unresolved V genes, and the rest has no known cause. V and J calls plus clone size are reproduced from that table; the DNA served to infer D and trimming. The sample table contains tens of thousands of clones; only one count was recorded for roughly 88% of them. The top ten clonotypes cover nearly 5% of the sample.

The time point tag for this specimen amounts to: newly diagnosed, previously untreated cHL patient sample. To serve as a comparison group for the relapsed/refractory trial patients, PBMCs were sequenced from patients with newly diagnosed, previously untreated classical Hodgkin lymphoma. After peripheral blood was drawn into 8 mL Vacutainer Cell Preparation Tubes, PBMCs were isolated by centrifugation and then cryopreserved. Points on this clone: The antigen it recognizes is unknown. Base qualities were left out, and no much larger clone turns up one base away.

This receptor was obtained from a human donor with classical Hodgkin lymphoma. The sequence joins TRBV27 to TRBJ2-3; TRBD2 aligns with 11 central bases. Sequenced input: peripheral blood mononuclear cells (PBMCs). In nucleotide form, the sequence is TGTGCCAGCAGGCTAGCGGGAGGAGCAGATACGCAGTATTTT. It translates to CASRLAGGADTQYF.